The rows below give T cell receptor beta chains drawn from one sample of a study of T cells in Graves' hyperthyroidism and ophthalmopathy. TCRdb processed the multiplex PCR reads anew with MiXCR; each CDR3 protein has one entry. The data contain about 640,000 distinct CDR3 sequences, around 21% of them singletons. Sequencing was performed on blood. These receptors were taken from a man aged 25 to 40 with Graves' ophthalmopathy. Each CDR3 is given with its conserved first and last residue. D genes are given only for firm matches. Size tells how often a clone was seen (once, few, many) or the class of an expanded clone, and some rows leave it out.

>TRBJ1-2|NA|many|TRBV12-3/TRBV12-4
TGTGCCAGCATCGATAGGGCCGAGGGTAGCTATGGCTACACCTTC
CASIDRAEGSYGYTF
>TRBJ2-1|NA|few|TRBV2
TGTGCCAGCACGGAGGGAGGCCCAAGTGAGCAGTTCTTC
CASTEGGPSEQFF
>TRBJ2-5|TRBD1|few|TRBV7-8
TGTGCCAGCAGCCAGAGACCAACAGGGGGGCAGGAGACCCAGTACTTC
CASSQRPTGGQETQYF
>TRBJ2-5|TRBD1|many|TRBV12-3/TRBV12-4
TGTGCCAGCAGTTTACTTGGACAGGAAGAGACCCAGTACTTC
CASSLLGQEETQYF
>TRBJ2-7|NA|many|TRBV10-3
TGTGCCATCGCTAGTAAGAGCTCCTACGAGCAGTACTTC
CAIASKSSYEQYF
>TRBJ1-5|TRBD1|NA|TRBV19
TGTGCCAGTAGAAGGACAGGGGGTACGTATAGCAATCAGCCCCAGCATTTT
CASRRTGGTYSNQPQHF
>TRBJ2-2|NA|NA|TRBV28
TGTGCCAGCGGTAGAGGAGAGCGAGGCGGGGAGCCGTTTTTT
CASGRGERGGEPFF
>TRBJ1-5|NA|many|TRBV28
TGTGCCAGCCGTAAAAGCGTCAATAGCAATCAGCCCCAGCATTTT
CASRKSVNSNQPQHF
>TRBJ2-4|NA|few|TRBV5-1
TGCGCCAGCAGTTCCTCTCTAGCCCCCCAAAACATTCAGTACTTC
CASSSSLAPQNIQYF
>TRBJ1-1|NA|many|TRBV7-8
TGTGCCAGCAGCGTTGGACAGTTCCCAGAAGCTTTCTTT
CASSVGQFPEAFF
>TRBJ2-1|NA|many|TRBV30
TGTGCCTGGAGTATCGCGGGATTCAAGTCAAATGAGCAGTTCTTC
CAWSIAGFKSNEQFF
>TRBJ2-1|NA|many|TRBV2
TGTGCCATCCAGCGCGGGGTGGGGAATGAGCAGTTCTTC
CAIQRGVGNEQFF
>TRBJ1-1|NA|few|TRBV20-1
TGCAGTGCTAGAGATAGGGGCACTGAAGCTTTCTTT
CSARDRGTEAFF
>TRBJ2-3|NA|NA|TRBV9
TGTGCCAGCAGCGTAAGTAGTTCTAGCACAGATACGCAGTATTTT
CASSVSSSSTDTQYF
>TRBJ1-5|NA|few|TRBV24-1
TGTGCCACCAGTGATGCGGGAGGGAGGATGGGTCAGCCCCAGCATTTT
CATSDAGGRMGQPQHF
>TRBJ1-5|TRBD1|NA|TRBV20-1
TGCAGTGCTAGAGCCCCCCGGACAGGGCGGAATCAGCCCCAGCATTTT
CSARAPRTGRNQPQHF
>TRBJ1-1|NA|many|TRBV10-3
TGTGCCATCAGTCATGGGGAGATGAACACTGAAGCTTTCTTT
CAISHGEMNTEAFF
>TRBJ2-7|TRBD1|NA|TRBV28
TGTGCCAGCAAACTTGACAGGGTGGCCGAGCAGTACTTC
CASKLDRVAEQYF
>TRBJ1-1|TRBD1|NA|TRBV7-9
TGTGCCAGCAGCCCCCGACAGGGCTTTGGTGAAGCTTTCTTT
CASSPRQGFGEAFF
>TRBJ2-6|TRBD1|NA|TRBV10-3
TGTGCCATCAGTGAGTCTACAGGGGGGAGTGCTGGGGCCAACGTCCTGACTTTC
CAISESTGGSAGANVLTF
>TRBJ2-7|NA|few|TRBV4-1
TGCGCCAGCAGCCAAGACTCCCCGGGCGGGTCCATCTCCTACGAGCAGTACTTC
CASSQDSPGGSISYEQYF
>TRBJ1-6|NA|NA|TRBV3-1
TGTGCCAGCAGCCACCAGATCAGCTCCTATAATTCACCCCTCCACTTT
CASSHQISSYNSPLHF
>TRBJ2-1|NA|few|TRBV28
TGTGCCAGCAGCCTCCCCGGGACATCTCAGTTCTTC
CASSLPGTSQFF
>TRBJ2-7|NA|many|TRBV6-1
TGTGCCAGCAGAGAGGGACGGCTGGCCTACGAGCAGTACTTC
CASREGRLAYEQYF